The 2 T cell receptor beta chains given below trace back to one sample, sequenced in a study of blood T cells in healthy people across ages. Sample-barcoded 5' priming and a J-beta primer mix drove a second PCR of roughly 6 to 12 cycles. MiXCR, run by TCRdb on the 5' RACE reads, gives a single entry per CDR3 protein. The repertoire has about 680,000 distinct CDR3 sequences, over 45% of them found once; the top ten carry about 32%. Sequenced sample: blood. These receptors were collected from a woman aged 55-70 years in good health.

V gene TRBV6-2 or TRBV6-3 combines with J gene TRBJ2-7; perhaps TRBD1 as D (5 bases). V was cut by 6 bases and J by 3 bases, with 12 bases left in between. CDR3 size: 13 residues. Germline V gene lookup returns CDR1 MNHEY and CDR2 SVGEGT. CDR3 in DNA: TGTGCCAGCAGAACAGGCCCAGACTACGAGCAGTACTTC. Amino acid sequence: CASRTGPDYEQYF.

This clonotype was observed many times. The chain couples TRBV5-1 to TRBJ2-3; 10 bases fit TRBD1. The V segment lost 7 bases and the J segment 3 bases; nucleotides outside the gene matches: 2. The CDR3 runs to 13 residues. Germline V CDR1 and CDR2: SGHRS, YFSETQ. CDR3 DNA: TGCGCCAGCTCGGGACAGGGGACAGATACGCAGTATTTT. Translated: CASSGQGTDTQYF.